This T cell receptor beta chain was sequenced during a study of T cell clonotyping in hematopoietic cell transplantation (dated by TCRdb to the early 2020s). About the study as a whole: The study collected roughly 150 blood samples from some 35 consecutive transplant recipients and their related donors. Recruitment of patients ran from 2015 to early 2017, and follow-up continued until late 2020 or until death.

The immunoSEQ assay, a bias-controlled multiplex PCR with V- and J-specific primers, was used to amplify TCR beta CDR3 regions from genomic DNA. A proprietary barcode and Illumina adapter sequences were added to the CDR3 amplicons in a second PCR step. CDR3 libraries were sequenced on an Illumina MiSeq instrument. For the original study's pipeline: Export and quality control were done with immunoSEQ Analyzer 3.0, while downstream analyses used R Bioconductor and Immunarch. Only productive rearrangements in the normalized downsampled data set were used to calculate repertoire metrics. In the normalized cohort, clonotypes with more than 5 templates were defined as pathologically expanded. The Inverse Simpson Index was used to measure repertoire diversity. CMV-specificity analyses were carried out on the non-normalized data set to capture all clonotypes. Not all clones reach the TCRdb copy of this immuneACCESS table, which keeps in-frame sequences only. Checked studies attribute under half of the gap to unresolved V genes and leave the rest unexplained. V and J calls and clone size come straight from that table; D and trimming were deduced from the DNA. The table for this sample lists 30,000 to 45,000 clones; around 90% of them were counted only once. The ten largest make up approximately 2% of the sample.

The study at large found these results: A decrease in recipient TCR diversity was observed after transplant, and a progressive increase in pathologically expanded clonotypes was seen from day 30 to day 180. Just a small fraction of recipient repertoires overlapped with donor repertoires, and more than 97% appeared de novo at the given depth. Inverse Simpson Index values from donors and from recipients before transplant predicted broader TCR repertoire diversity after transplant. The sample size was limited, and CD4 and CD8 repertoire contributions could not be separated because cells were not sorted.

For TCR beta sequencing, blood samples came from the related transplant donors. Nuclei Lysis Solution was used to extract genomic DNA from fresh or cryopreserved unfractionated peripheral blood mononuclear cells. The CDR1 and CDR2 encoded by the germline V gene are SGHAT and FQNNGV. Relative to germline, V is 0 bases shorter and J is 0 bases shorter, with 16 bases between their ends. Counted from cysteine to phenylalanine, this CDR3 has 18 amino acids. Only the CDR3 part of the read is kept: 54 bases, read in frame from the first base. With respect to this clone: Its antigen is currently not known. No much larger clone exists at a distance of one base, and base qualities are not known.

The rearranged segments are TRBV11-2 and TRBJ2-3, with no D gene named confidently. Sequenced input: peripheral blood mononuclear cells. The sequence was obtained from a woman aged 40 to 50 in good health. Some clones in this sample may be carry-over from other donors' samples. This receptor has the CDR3 CASSLDLRRRGSTDTQYF. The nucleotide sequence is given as TGTGCCAGCAGCTTAGATCTCCGGCGGAGAGGAAGCACAGATACGCAGTATTTT.